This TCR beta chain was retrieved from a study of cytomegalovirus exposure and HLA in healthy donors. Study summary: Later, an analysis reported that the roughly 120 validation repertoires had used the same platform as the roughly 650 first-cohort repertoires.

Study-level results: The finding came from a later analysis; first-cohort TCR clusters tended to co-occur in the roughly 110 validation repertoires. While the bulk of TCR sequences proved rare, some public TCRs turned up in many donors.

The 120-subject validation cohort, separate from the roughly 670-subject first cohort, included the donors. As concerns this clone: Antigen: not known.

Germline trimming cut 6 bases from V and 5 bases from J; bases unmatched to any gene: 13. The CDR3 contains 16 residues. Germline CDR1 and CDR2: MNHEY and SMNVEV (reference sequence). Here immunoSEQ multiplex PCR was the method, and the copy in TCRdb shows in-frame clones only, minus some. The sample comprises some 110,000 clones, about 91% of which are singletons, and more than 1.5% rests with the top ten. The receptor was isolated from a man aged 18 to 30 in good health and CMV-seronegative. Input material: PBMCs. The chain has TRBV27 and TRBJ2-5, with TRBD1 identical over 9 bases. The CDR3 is CASSPRWGTGMETQYF. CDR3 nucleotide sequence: TGTGCCAGCAGCCCCCGGTGGGGGACAGGGATGGAGACCCAGTACTTC.